This T cell receptor beta chain was captured in a study of chemoradiotherapy in HPV16-positive cancers. Across the study: Candidate HPV-specific clones and shared TCR motifs came from a couple of HPV16-positive patients. Points from the study as a whole: Non-HPV-specific T cells did not expand in tumors during treatment, whereas candidate HPV-specific clones and E7-related motifs did. Better recurrence-free survival went with HPV-responsive T-cell expansion in HPV16-positive patients. HPV-specific T cells were functionally defined from only a couple of HPV16-positive patients.

With 1 base clipped from V and 3 bases from J, the junction kept 4 bases outside the gene matches. The germline V gene has CDR1 MDHEN and CDR2 SYDVKM. The CDR3 length is 16 residues. In its sample, this clone was seen a few times. Its antigen is not identified. Method: immunoSEQ multiplex PCR; TCRdb's copy keeps in-frame clones and lacks some. The table has about 15,000 clones, 65% to 85% seen once; the top ten hold 10%. The V and J genes are TRBV28 and TRBJ1-5, with 9 bases fitting TRBD1. The biological material was taken from a patient who underwent chemoradiotherapy. The receptor was derived from a human donor with HPV-associated anogenital cancer. The CDR3 bases are TGTGCCAGCAGTTTATCCACAGGGGGCATCAATCAGCCCCAGCATTTT. Amino acid sequence: CASSLSTGGINQPQHF. The variable domain in full, completed from reference TRBV28 and TRBJ1-5, reads DVKVTQSSRYLVKRTGEKVFLECVQDMDHENMFWYRQDPGLGLRLIYFSYDVKMKEKGDIPEGYSVSREKKERFSLILESASTNQTSMYLCASSLSTGGINQPQHFGDGTRLSIL.